This TCR beta chain is from a study of T-cell memory formation after mild COVID-19. Regarding the study as a whole: Memory sampled before infection contained some responding clones, suggesting cross-reactive memory joined.

V dropped 5 bases and J dropped 3 bases, with 10 bases sitting between them. The germline CDR1 and CDR2 sequences are MDHEN and SYDVKM. CDR3 size: 13 residues. A remark on this clonotype: The antigen is undetermined.

From 5'RACE with constant-segment primers came TCR alpha and TCR beta cDNA libraries that carried sample barcodes and UMIs. TCRdb re-derived calls from the 5' RACE reads in MiXCR, one entry per CDR3 protein. The sample lists 250,000 or so distinct CDR3 sequences, under 20% seen once, with under 25% in the top ten. The sequenced sample consisted of PBMCs or a T cell subset sorted from them (not recorded which). The J gene is TRBJ1-1, the V gene TRBV28; D ambiguous. This sequence was found in a man between 18 and 29 years old who had mild COVID-19 (a few samples of this study predate the infection). Cell type and time point are not known. The CDR3 is CASSAVVDTEAFF. The CDR3 DNA follows: TGTGCCAGCAGTGCCGTAGTGGACACTGAAGCTTTCTTT.